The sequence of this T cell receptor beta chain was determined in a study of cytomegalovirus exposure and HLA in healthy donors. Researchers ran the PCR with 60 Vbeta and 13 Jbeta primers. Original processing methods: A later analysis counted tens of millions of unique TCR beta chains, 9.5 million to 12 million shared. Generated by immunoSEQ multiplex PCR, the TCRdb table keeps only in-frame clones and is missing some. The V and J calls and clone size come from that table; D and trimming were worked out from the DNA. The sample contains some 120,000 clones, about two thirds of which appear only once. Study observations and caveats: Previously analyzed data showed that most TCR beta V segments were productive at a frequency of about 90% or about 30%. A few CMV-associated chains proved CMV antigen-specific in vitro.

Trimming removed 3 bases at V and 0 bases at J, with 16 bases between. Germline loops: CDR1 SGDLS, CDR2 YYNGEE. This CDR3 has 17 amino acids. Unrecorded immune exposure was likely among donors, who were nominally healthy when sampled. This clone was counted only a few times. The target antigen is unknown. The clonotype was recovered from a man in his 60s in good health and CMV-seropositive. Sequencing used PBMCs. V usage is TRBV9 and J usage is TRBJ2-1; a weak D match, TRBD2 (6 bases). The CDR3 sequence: CASSETGAGFSYNEQFF. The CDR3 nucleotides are TGTGCCAGCAGCGAAACAGGAGCGGGCTTCTCCTACAATGAGCAGTTCTTC.